The 22 T cell receptor beta chains in this list originate from one sample, sequenced in a study of Graves' ophthalmopathy and Graves' hyperthyroidism. Beta-chain TCR CDR3 regions were amplified from RNA transcripts. RT-PCR in the first round used HTBI primers; a second-round multiplex PCR followed. Each CDR3 protein is one row after TCRdb ran MiXCR on the multiplex PCR reads. This table holds about 25,000 distinct CDR3 sequences, approximately 48% found once. The source material was peripheral blood. These receptors were taken from an adult woman with stable Graves' hyperthyroidism.

This clonotype was counted at least ten times. The chain employs TRBV20-1 and TRBJ2-7, with D possibly being TRBD2 (6 bases). The V and J ends lost 2 bases and 5 bases respectively, with 16 bases between them. The germline gives CDR1 DFQATT, CDR2 SNEGSKA (reference sequence). The CDR3 loop spans 14 amino acids. CDR3 bases: TGCAGTGCTAGATTAGGGGAGGTCCCCCACGAGCAGTACTTC. Protein product: CSARLGEVPHEQYF.

On this clonotype: Given the absence of the conserved phenylalanine or tryptophan at the CDR3 end, a read error is likely. It is unclear where the CDR3 begins or ends on the DNA, so no DNA is shown, and the CDR3 is as TCRdb lists it. The chain joins TRBV2 to TRBJ2-5; the table gives TRBD1 as D, unverified against the DNA. Germline assignment: CDR1 SNHLY and CDR2 FYNNEI. Inclusive of both ends, the CDR3 amounts to 14 amino acids. The CDR3 region is CASSDTGSGETRYL.

A word on this clonotype: The CDR3 does not close with the conserved phenylalanine or tryptophan, likely indicating a read error. No DNA is shown, since the ends of the CDR3 on it are uncertain; the CDR3 is the one TCRdb lists. The chain recombines TRBV7-3 with TRBJ2-7; the D segment call TRBD2 is taken from the table without a DNA check. The CDR3 spans 9 residues, counting both ends. Germline values: CDR1 SGHTA, CDR2 FQGTGA. Here the CDR3 reads CASSEGLAG.

The chain combines TRBV7-6 with TRBJ2-1, with D possibly matching TRBD1 (5 bases). The ends were cut back, 2 bases at V and 9 bases at J, with 17 bases in the middle. Germline V gene lookup returns CDR1 SGHVS and CDR2 FNYEAQ. This CDR3 spans 15 amino acids. The DNA of the CDR3 is TGTGCCAGCAGCTTAAATGTAGGGGTGAACACTGAGCAGTTCTTC. This translates into CASSLNVGVNTEQFF.

The chain recombines TRBV6-4 with TRBJ2-1; perhaps TRBD1 as D (5 bases). The CDR3 is 13 residues long. Trimming pared 6 bases from V and 7 bases from J, leaving 13 bases between. The germline V gene has CDR1 MRHNA and CDR2 SNTAGT. The CDR3 DNA follows: TGTGCCAGCAGCGAGACAGCTGAAAATGAGCAGTTCTTC. Translated: CASSETAENEQFF.

The chain recombines TRBV7-6 with TRBJ2-5, with TRBD1 identical over 8 bases. Germline CDR1 and CDR2: SGHVS and FNYEAQ. The CDR3 spans 15 residues. V shed 6 bases and J 5 bases; nucleotides not matched to a gene: 11. Here the CDR3 reads CASRQDRGPQETQYF. As DNA, the CDR3 is TGTGCCAGCAGACAAGACAGGGGTCCTCAGGAGACCCAGTACTTC.

This clonotype is classed as medium-sized. This chain links TRBV20-1 with TRBJ1-2; D is uncertain. Trimming removed 0 bases at V and 0 bases at J, with 11 bases between. CDR1 is DFQATT and CDR2 is SNEGSKA in the germline V gene (reference sequence). CDR3 length equals 15 residues. The DNA for the CDR3 is TGCAGTGCTAGAGATCCTAGGCACCCTAACTATGGCTACACCTTC. Translation gives CSARDPRHPNYGYTF.

The J gene is TRBJ2-7, the V gene TRBV9; tentative D call: TRBD1 (6 bases). This CDR3 contains 15 residues. CDR1 is SGDLS and CDR2 is YYNGEE in the germline V gene. Trimming removed 0 bases from V and 8 bases from J, with 18 bases in between. The DNA for the CDR3 is TGTGCCAGCAGCGTAGCACAGGGTGGTCAGCCCCAGCAGTACTTC. Protein sequence: CASSVAQGGQPQQYF. The entire variable domain, with the rest obtained from reference TRBV9 and TRBJ2-7, is as follows: DSGVTQTPKHLITATGQRVTLRCSPRSGDLSVYWYQQSLDQGLQFLIQYYNGEERAKGNILERFSAQQFPDLHSELNLSSLELGDSALYFCASSVAQGGQPQQYFGPGTRLTVT.

With regard to this clonotype: At one of its ends the junction is not consistent with the germline gene, which may arise from a read error. The chain uses TRBV9 and TRBJ1-1; 9 nucleotides line up with TRBD1. This CDR3 spans 17 amino acids. Looked up from germline, CDR1 is SGDLS and CDR2 is YYNGEE. CDR3 bases: TGTGCCAGCAGCGCGGGACAGGGCCGCGAGGTGGACACTGAACCTTTCTTT. Encoded protein: CASSAGQGREVDTEPFF.

The genes are TRBV20-1 and TRBJ1-6; 8 bases are a match to TRBD1. The CDR3 totals 14 residues. Germline assignment: CDR1 DFQATT and CDR2 SNEGSKA (reference sequence). Unmatched junction bases numbered 9, after V lost 6 bases and J lost 8 bases. The CDR3, as DNA: TGCAGTGCCCGAGGACAGGGAGAATATTCACCCCTCCACTTT. Protein sequence: CSARGQGEYSPLHF.

As to this clonotype: A junction boundary mismatches the germline segment, possibly from a read error. This chain uses TRBV10-3 with TRBJ2-1, with D possibly TRBD1 on 5 matching bases. This CDR3 has 13 amino acids. Per the germline V gene, CDR1 is ENHRY and CDR2 is SYGVKD. The CDR3 is CASSSDSYNEQFF. CDR3 bases: TGTGCCAGCAGTTCAGACAGCTACAATGAGCAGTTCTTC.

By sample share, this clonotype is medium-sized (0.01 to 0.1%). The rearrangement joins TRBV2 to TRBJ1-6, with 7 bases aligning to TRBD1. The CDR3 is made up of 15 amino acids. V dropped 10 bases and J dropped 6; count of bases not matched to a gene: 12. Germline CDR1 and CDR2: SNHLY and FYNNEI. The CDR3 loop reads CAKSSGGTVNSPLHF. The CDR3 bases are TGTGCCAAAAGCAGCGGCGGGACAGTTAATTCACCCCTCCACTTT.

Remarks on this clonotype: Because the CDR3's place on the DNA is in doubt, the DNA is left out and the CDR3 is given as listed by TCRdb. The genes are TRBV7-5 and TRBJ2-7; the table gives TRBD2 as D, unverified against the DNA. TRBV7-5 is listed as a pseudogene. The CDR3 spans 18 amino acids, including both terminal residues. The CDR3 spells CISVPAAHLSGSVYEQYF.

This clonotype occurred many times. The genes are TRBV19 and TRBJ2-3; 10 bases match TRBD1. This CDR3 region has 16 residues. Looked up from germline, CDR1 is LNHDA and CDR2 is SQIVND (reference sequence). Unmatched junction bases numbered 10, after V lost 8 bases and J lost 2 bases. The CDR3: CASGIRDRGHTDTQYF. For the CDR3, the DNA is TGTGCCAGTGGAATTAGGGACAGGGGACACACAGATACGCAGTATTTT.

V usage is TRBV12-3 or TRBV12-4 and J usage is TRBJ2-1; 12 positions match TRBD2. V lost 5 bases to trimming and J lost 12 bases; unmatched junction nucleotides: 11. The CDR3 is 15 residues long. The CDR3 is CASSGLAGHTDTQFF. CDR3 DNA sequence: TGTGCCAGCAGTGGACTAGCGGGACACACAGATACGCAGTTCTTC.

This clonotype is termed medium-sized. This chain joins TRBV19 and TRBJ1-2; D is undetermined. CDR3 size: 14 residues. The germline V gene has CDR1 LNHDA and CDR2 SQIVND (reference sequence). V gave up 3 bases and J gave up 8 bases, with 16 bases separating them. The CDR3: CASSMGFQSSGYTF. CDR3 bases: TGTGCCAGTAGTATGGGTTTCCAGAGTAGCGGCTACACCTTC. The complete variable domain, with remaining parts taken from reference TRBV19 and TRBJ1-2, reads DGGITQSPKYLFRKEGQNVTLSCEQNLNHDAMYWYRQDPGQGLRLIYYSQIVNDFQKGDIAEGYSVSREKKESFPLTVTSAQKNPTAFYLCASSMGFQSSGYTFGSGTRLTVV.

This clonotype was seen ten or more times. The chain combines TRBV6-5 with TRBJ2-4, with D tentatively TRBD1 (5 bases). Germline values: CDR1 MNHEY, CDR2 SVGAGI. The V gene lost 7 bases and the J gene lost 5 bases, with 15 bases spanning the gap. The CDR3 is 14 residues long. The CDR3 reads CASKATGYENIQYF. The CDR3 DNA reads TGTGCCAGCAAGGCTACAGGTTACGAAAACATTCAGTACTTC.

The V gene is TRBV29-1, the J gene TRBJ2-3; 8 nucleotides agree with TRBD2. V was pared by 8 bases and J by 4 bases, with 5 bases of the junction left unmatched. CDR3 length: 12 amino acids. CDR1 is SQVTM and CDR2 is ANQGSEA in the germline V gene. CDR3 region: CSLGLAPDTQYF. Here the CDR3 DNA reads TGCAGCCTCGGACTAGCTCCAGATACGCAGTATTTT.

The chain employs TRBV28 and TRBJ2-7; a weak D match, TRBD2 (6 bases). Germline CDR1 MDHEN, CDR2 SYDVKM. This CDR3 region has 15 residues. The V gene lost 3 bases and the J gene lost 6 bases, with 18 bases spanning the gap. Here the CDR3 reads CASSLGGGHEGEQYF. The CDR3 DNA follows: TGTGCCAGCAGTTTGGGCGGAGGGCATGAGGGCGAGCAGTACTTC. The full variable domain, its missing parts supplied by reference TRBV28 and TRBJ2-7, is DVKVTQSSRYLVKRTGEKVFLECVQDMDHENMFWYRQDPGLGLRLIYFSYDVKMKEKGDIPEGYSVSREKKERFSLILESASTNQTSMYLCASSLGGGHEGEQYFGPGTRLTVT.

The rearrangement uses TRBV29-1 and TRBJ2-1; the D is unclear. Germline V CDR1 and CDR2: SQVTM, ANQGSEA. Deletions cut 1 base from V and 8 bases from J, with 15 bases between. The CDR3 is 14 residues long. The CDR3 loop reads CSVEVGLVGDEQFF. The CDR3 DNA reads TGCAGCGTTGAAGTTGGCCTAGTCGGCGATGAGCAGTTCTTC.

The rearrangement joins TRBV19 to TRBJ2-3; 10 bases map to TRBD1. The CDR3 covers 17 residues. CDR1 and CDR2 from the germline V gene are LNHDA and SQIVND (reference sequence). The junction had 11 bases not matched to a gene; V was cut back by 5 bases and J by 3 bases. The CDR3: CASSDRDRGQSTDTQYF. CDR3 nucleotides: TGTGCCAGTAGTGACCGAGACAGGGGGCAGTCAACAGATACGCAGTATTTT. Complete variable domain (other parts from reference TRBV19 and TRBJ2-3): DGGITQSPKYLFRKEGQNVTLSCEQNLNHDAMYWYRQDPGQGLRLIYYSQIVNDFQKGDIAEGYSVSREKKESFPLTVTSAQKNPTAFYLCASSDRDRGQSTDTQYFGPGTRLTVL.

The CDR3 sequence: CASSKTGSTDTQYF. In nucleotides, the CDR3 is TGTGCCAGTAGTAAGACAGGGAGCACAGATACGCAGTATTTT. The chain recombines TRBV19 with TRBJ2-3; 7 nucleotides line up with TRBD1. The V segment lost 4 bases and the J segment 0 bases; nucleotides outside the gene matches: 1. This CDR3 has 14 residues. Germline CDR1 and CDR2: LNHDA and SQIVND (reference sequence).